The table lists the clone carrying this TCR beta chain with a count of one. This sample is drawn from a study of blood T cell repertoires in COVID-19. Study at large: Whether acute or convalescent, the COVID-19 samples came from the United States, Italy and Spain. From T cells, B-cell-depleted T cells, or PBMCs came the material, which was cDNA or gDNA.

Germline V gives CDR1 SGHTA, CDR2 FQGNSA. The CDR3 is 17 residues long. The V and J ends lost 6 bases and 4 bases, in that order; junction bases with no gene match: 16. The authors' processing: Quantification of nucleated cells was approximated via reference gene primer amplification. TCRdb keeps only in-frame clones here, not all; method: immunoSEQ multiplex PCR. V and J calls plus clone size are reproduced from that table; the DNA served to infer D and trimming. The sample includes just over 150,000 clones, 70% to 85% of them seen just once. The sequenced sample consisted of peripheral blood. V gene TRBV7-2 combines with J gene TRBJ2-5, with 8 bases fitting TRBD2. This TCR came from a woman aged 50 to 60 with acute or convalescent COVID-19. CDR3 DNA: TGTGCCAGCAGTCCAAGTCCCCAGCGGGAGAGAAGAGAGACCCAGTACTTC. Encoded protein: CASSPSPQRERRETQYF.